These 15 T cell receptor beta chains share one sample of origin, sequenced in a study of cytomegalovirus exposure and HLA in healthy donors (dated by TCRdb to 2016 to 2017). The library was prepared using the immunoSEQ multiplex PCR assay. A mixture of 60 forward primers for TCR Vbeta segments and 13 reverse primers for TCR Jbeta segments was used in the multiplex PCR. What TCRdb holds here is the immuneACCESS table cut down to in-frame rearrangements. Part of the clones is not present; checked against another copy, under half of the missing clones reflect an unresolved V gene, and the others are unexplained. The sample has fewer than 200,000 clones on record, 73% of them singletons. The ten largest clones capture around 1.9% of the sample. The source material was PBMCs. Receptor source: a woman younger than 45 in good health and CMV-seronegative.

This clone was picked up one time. The chain recombines TRBV27 with TRBJ2-7; 7 nucleotides align to TRBD1. This CDR3 spans 16 amino acids. J gave up 3 bases and V 3 bases, and 11 bases lay outside the gene matches. The germline V gene has CDR1 MNHEY and CDR2 SMNVEV (reference sequence). The CDR3 bases are TGTGCCAGCAGTTTGGACGGACAGGAGATACACTACGAGCAGTACTTC. Protein product: CASSLDGQEIHYEQYF.

This chain uses TRBV10-3 with TRBJ2-5, with 7 bases matching TRBD1. TRBJ2-7 explains the end of the DNA better; the J call may be wrong. The CDR3 consists of 17 residues. Germline CDR1 reads ENHRY; CDR2 reads SYGVKD. The CDR3 here is CAISESTLGTETYEQYF. For the CDR3, the DNA is TGTGCCATCAGTGAGTCAACACTCGGGACAGAAACCTACGAGCAGTACTTC.

The chain combines TRBV14 with TRBJ2-1, with 12 bases fitting TRBD2. J gave up 4 bases and V 4 bases, and 8 bases lay outside the gene matches. Germline V lookup: CDR1 SGHDN, CDR2 FVKESK. This CDR3 has 17 residues. As DNA, the CDR3 is TGTGCCAGCAGCCTCTGGGGGCTAGCGGGGGGGTACAATGAGCAGTTCTTC. Protein product: CASSLWGLAGGYNEQFF.

This clone was picked up a small number of times. The chain combines TRBV5-1 with TRBJ2-7; 11 bases map to TRBD2. From germline, CDR1 is SGHRS and CDR2 YFSETQ. J was trimmed by 4 bases and V by 4 bases; bases with no gene match: 4. This CDR3 comprises 14 residues. CDR3 region: CASSPGLAEYEQYF. CDR3 nucleotide sequence: TGCGCCAGCAGCCCGGGACTAGCGGAATACGAGCAGTACTTC.

This clone appeared a few times. The chain recombines TRBV5-4 with TRBJ1-1; D may be TRBD1 (5 bases). Germline lookup yields CDR1 SGHNT and CDR2 YYREEE (reference sequence). The length of the CDR3 is 12 residues. V was cut by 3 bases and J by 11 bases, with 14 bases left in between. The CDR3 region is CASSSHWGDAFF. CDR3 nucleotide sequence: TGTGCCAGCAGCTCTCATTGGGGGGACGCTTTCTTT.

The chain joins TRBV25-1 to TRBJ2-1; 8 bases agree with TRBD2. J was trimmed by 9 bases and V by 3 bases; bases with no gene match: 13. In germline, CDR1 is MGHDK, CDR2 SYGVNS. CDR3 length equals 16 residues. CDR3 coding DNA: TGTGCCAGCAGTGATACTCTTGGAGCGGGAGTCGCTGAGCAGTTCTTC. Amino acids: CASSDTLGAGVAEQFF.

This clone has just a few counts. The chain joins TRBV19 to TRBJ1-3; D remains ambiguous. Trimming removed 3 bases at V and 0 bases at J, with 6 bases between. CDR1 is LNHDA, CDR2 SQIVND, per germline (reference sequence). CDR3 length: 14 amino acids. CDR3 loop: CASSIGLSGNTIYF. CDR3 nucleotide sequence: TGTGCCAGTAGTATCGGACTCTCTGGAAACACCATATATTTT.

The V call is TRBV5-6, the J call TRBJ2-3, with 11 nucleotides matching TRBD2. The CDR3 is 15 residues long. From germline, CDR1 is SGHDT and CDR2 YYEEEE. The ends lost 0 bases at V and 6 bases at J; junction bases unmatched: 3. CDR3 in DNA: TGTGCCAGCAGCTTGGGTCTAGCGGGAGGCGATACGCAGTATTTT. As protein: CASSLGLAGGDTQYF.

CDR3 sequence reads: CASSYSGRGNGYTF. CDR3 DNA: TGTGCCAGCAGTTACTCCGGCAGGGGGAATGGCTACACCTTC. This chain connects TRBV6-5 to TRBJ1-2, with 7 bases fitting TRBD1. Per germline, CDR1 MNHEY and CDR2 SVGAGI. There are 14 residues in the CDR3. Germline trimming cut 0 bases from V and 6 bases from J; bases unmatched to any gene: 4.

V and J are TRBV5-6 and TRBJ2-1, with 11 bases fitting TRBD2. Germline values: CDR1 SGHDT, CDR2 YYEEEE. The CDR3 contains 19 residues. V trimming: 0 bases; J trimming: 0 bases; junction bases outside the gene matches: 8. Here the CDR3 reads CASSLGVSGRVSSYNEQFF. The DNA of the CDR3 is TGTGCCAGCAGCTTGGGGGTTAGCGGGAGGGTAAGCTCCTACAATGAGCAGTTCTTC.

V is TRBV19 and J is TRBJ1-1; TRBD1 is a possible D gene (5 bases). The CDR3 spans 14 residues. Germline V gene sequence: CDR1 LNHDA, CDR2 SQIVND (reference sequence). V was trimmed by 3 bases and J by 4 bases, leaving 12 bases between them. CDR3 bases: TGTGCCAGTAGTATCAGGGTCGATGGCACTGAAGCTTTCTTT. Translating gives CASSIRVDGTEAFF.

The rearrangement links TRBV18 to TRBJ2-1, with D uncertain. V was trimmed by 1 base and J by 1 base, leaving 17 bases between them. The V gene's germline CDR1 is KGHSH and CDR2 LQKENI. The CDR3 has 18 residues. CDR3 sequence (DNA): TGTGCCAGCTCACCACGTTTTTCTCGCACGAGATCCTACAATGAGCAGTTCTTC. The encoded protein is CASSPRFSRTRSYNEQFF.

The chain combines TRBV30 with TRBJ1-6; 9 bases agree with TRBD1. Germline CDR1 reads GTSNPN; CDR2 reads SVGIG (reference sequence). This CDR3 is 15 amino acids long. V lost 2 bases to trimming and J lost 7 bases; unmatched junction nucleotides: 6. The CDR3 sequence is CAWSTQTGGNSPLHF. The CDR3 coding sequence is TGTGCCTGGAGTACCCAGACAGGGGGGAATTCACCCCTCCACTTT.

The chain combines TRBV19 with TRBJ2-7; 7 nucleotides align to TRBD2. CDR1 is LNHDA and CDR2 is SQIVND in the germline V gene (reference sequence). The CDR3 runs to 12 residues. The trim removed 10 bases at V and 3 bases at J, leaving 6 bases unmatched. CDR3 region: CATGRTHYEQYF. The CDR3 nucleotides are TGTGCCACCGGGAGGACCCACTACGAGCAGTACTTC. Together with reference TRBV19 and TRBJ2-7, the CDR3 gives the full variable domain: DGGITQSPKYLFRKEGQNVTLSCEQNLNHDAMYWYRQDPGQGLRLIYYSQIVNDFQKGDIAEGYSVSREKKESFPLTVTSAQKNPTAFYLCATGRTHYEQYFGPGTRLTVT.

DNA of the CDR3: TGTGCCAGCAGCGTAGCCCCGGGTGACCAATACGAGCAGTACTTC. Protein sequence: CASSVAPGDQYEQYF. The rearrangement links TRBV9 to TRBJ2-7, with D unclear. Germline V lookup: CDR1 SGDLS, CDR2 YYNGEE. Trimming took 0 bases from V and 4 from J, leaving 14 bases between them. This CDR3 region has 15 residues.